This entry describes one TCR beta chain. The antigen remains undetermined. The study made its TRB cDNA libraries by 5' RACE, adding UMI labels. TCRdb re-called the 5' RACE reads and gives one entry per CDR3 protein, without DNA. The sample has tens of thousands of distinct CDR3 sequences. The CDR3 is made up of 16 amino acids. The data were obtained in a study of CXCR3-negative and CXCR3-positive naive CD8 T cells. Overall study findings and caveats: CXCR3-positive naive cells had more hydrophobic TRB CDR3s than CXCR3-negative naive cells.

V is TRBV12-3 or TRBV12-4 and J is TRBJ2-1; the TCRdb call, TRBD1, lacks DNA for checking. The receptor was derived from a human donor in good health. Some clones in this sample may be carry-over from other donors' samples. The source material was naive CXCR3+ CD8+ T cells from blood. This sample's subset: CD45RO-CCR7+CD27+CD95- naive CD8+ T cells expressing CXCR3 (TNR3+). CDR3 loop: CASSPRGPDSYNEQFF.